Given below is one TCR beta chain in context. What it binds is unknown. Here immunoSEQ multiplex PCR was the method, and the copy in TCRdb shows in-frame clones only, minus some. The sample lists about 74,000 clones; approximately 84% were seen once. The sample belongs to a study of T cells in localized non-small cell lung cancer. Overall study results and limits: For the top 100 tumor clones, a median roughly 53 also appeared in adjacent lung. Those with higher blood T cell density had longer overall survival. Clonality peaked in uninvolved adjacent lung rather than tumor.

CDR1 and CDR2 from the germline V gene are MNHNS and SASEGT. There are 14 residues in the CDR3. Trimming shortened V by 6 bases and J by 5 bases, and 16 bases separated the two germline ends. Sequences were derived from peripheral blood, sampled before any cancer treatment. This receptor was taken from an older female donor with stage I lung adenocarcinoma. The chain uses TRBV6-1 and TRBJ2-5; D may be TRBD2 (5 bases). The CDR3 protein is CASSPAGLWETQYF. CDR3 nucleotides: TGTGCCAGCAGCCCCGCGGGTCTCTGGGAGACCCAGTACTTC.